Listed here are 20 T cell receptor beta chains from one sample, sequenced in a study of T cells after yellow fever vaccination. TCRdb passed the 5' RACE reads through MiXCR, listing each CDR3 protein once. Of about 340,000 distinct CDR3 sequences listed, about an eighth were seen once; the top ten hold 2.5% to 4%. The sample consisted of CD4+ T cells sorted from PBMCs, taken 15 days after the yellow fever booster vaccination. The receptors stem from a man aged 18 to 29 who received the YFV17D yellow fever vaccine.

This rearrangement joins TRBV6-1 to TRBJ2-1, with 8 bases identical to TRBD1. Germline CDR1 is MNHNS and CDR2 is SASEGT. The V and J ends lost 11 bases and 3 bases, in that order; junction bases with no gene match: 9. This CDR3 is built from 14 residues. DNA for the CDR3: TGTGCCGGGCGTCAGGGACAGGACTACAATGAGCAGTTCTTC. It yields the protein CAGRQGQDYNEQFF.

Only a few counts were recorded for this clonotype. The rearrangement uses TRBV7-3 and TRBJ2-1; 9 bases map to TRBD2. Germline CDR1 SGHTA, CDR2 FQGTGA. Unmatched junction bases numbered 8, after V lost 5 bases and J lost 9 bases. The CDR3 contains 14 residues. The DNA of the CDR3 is TGTGCCAGCAGCCGCGGGGGGGCCGAAGGTGAGCAGTTCTTC. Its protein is CASSRGGAEGEQFF.

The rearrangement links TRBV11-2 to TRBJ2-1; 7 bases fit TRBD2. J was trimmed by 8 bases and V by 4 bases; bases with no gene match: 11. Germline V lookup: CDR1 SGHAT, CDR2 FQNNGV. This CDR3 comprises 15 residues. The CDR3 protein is CASSSSSGMPDEQFF. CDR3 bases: TGTGCCAGCAGCTCGTCCAGCGGGATGCCTGATGAGCAGTTCTTC.

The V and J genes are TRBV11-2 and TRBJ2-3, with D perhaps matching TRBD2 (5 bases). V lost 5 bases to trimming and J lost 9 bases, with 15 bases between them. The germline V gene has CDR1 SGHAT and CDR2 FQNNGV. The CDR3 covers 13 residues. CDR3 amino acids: CASSKGSGSTQYF. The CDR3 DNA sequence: TGTGCCAGCAGCAAAGGATCGGGGTCGACGCAGTATTTT.

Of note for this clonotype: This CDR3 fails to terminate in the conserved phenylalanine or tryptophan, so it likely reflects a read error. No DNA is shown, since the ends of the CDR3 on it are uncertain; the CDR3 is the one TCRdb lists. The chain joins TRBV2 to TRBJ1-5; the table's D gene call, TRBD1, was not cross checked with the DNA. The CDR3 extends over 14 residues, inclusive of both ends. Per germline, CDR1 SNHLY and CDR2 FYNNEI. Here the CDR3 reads CASSGDRDLAPAFC.

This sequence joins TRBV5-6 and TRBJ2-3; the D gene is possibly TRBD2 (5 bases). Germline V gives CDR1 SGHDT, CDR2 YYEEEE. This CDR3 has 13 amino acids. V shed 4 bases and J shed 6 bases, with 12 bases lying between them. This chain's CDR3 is CASSRTPRDTQYF. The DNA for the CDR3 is TGTGCCAGCAGCCGGACTCCAAGGGATACGCAGTATTTT.

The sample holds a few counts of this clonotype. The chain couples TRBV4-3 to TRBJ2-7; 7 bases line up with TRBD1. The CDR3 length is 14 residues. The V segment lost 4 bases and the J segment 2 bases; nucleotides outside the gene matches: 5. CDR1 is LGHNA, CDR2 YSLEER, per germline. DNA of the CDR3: TGCGCCAGCAGCCCATCGGGACAGCCCTACGAGCAGTACTTC. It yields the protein CASSPSGQPYEQYF.

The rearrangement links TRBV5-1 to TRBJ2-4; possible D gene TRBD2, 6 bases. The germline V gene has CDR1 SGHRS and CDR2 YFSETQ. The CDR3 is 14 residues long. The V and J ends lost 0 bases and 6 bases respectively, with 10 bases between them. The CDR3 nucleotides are TGCGCCAGCAGCTTGGCCGGGGGTGGAAACATTCAGTACTTC. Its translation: CASSLAGGGNIQYF. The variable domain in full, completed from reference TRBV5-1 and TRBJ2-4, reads KAGVTQTPRYLIKTRGQQVTLSCSPISGHRSVSWYQQTPGQGLQFLFEYFSETQRNKGNFPGRFSGRQFSNSRSEMNVSTLELGDSALYLCASSLAGGGNIQYFGAGTRLSVL.

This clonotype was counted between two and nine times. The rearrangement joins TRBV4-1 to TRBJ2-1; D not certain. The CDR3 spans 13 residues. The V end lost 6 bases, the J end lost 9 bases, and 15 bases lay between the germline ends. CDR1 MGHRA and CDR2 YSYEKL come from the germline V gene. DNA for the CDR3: TGCGCCAGCAGGATGTCCGGTTTGGGTGAGCAGTTCTTC. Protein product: CASRMSGLGEQFF.

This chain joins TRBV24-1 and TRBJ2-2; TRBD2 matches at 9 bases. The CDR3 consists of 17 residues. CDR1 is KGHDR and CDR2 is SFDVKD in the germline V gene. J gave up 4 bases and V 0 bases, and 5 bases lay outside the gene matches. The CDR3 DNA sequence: TGTGCCACCAGTGATTTGAGGAGCGGGGGGTCCACCGGGGAGCTGTTTTTT. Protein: CATSDLRSGGSTGELFF.

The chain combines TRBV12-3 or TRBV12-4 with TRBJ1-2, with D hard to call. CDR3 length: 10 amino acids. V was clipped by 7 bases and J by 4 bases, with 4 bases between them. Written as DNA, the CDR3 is TGTGCCAGCATCCTCTATGGCTACACCTTC. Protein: CASILYGYTF.

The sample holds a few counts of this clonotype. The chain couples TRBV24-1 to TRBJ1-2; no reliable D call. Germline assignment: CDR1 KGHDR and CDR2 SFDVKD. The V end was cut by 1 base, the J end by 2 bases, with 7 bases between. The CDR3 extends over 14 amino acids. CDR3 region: CATSDFTVNYGYTF. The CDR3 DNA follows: TGTGCCACCAGTGATTTTACAGTAAACTATGGCTACACCTTC.

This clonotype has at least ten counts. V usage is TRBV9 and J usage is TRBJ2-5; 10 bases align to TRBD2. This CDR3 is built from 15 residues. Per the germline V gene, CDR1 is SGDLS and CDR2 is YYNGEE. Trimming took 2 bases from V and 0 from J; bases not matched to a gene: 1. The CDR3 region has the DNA TGTGCCAGCAGCGTGGGGACTAGCGACCAAGAGACCCAGTACTTC. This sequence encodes CASSVGTSDQETQYF.

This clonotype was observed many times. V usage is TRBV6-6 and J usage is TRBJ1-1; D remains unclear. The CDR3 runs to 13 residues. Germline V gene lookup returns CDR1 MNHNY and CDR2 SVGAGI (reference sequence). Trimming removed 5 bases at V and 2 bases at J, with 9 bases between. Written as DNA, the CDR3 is TGTGCCAGCAGTCCACCGGCCAACACTGAAGCTTTCTTT. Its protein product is CASSPPANTEAFF.

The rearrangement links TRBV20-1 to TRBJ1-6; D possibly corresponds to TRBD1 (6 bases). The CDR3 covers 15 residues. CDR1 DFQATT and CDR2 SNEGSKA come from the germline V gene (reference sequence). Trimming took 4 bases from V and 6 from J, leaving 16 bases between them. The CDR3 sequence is CSAKGTFFGNSPLHF. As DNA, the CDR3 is TGCAGTGCTAAGGGGACATTTTTTGGTAATTCACCCCTCCACTTT.

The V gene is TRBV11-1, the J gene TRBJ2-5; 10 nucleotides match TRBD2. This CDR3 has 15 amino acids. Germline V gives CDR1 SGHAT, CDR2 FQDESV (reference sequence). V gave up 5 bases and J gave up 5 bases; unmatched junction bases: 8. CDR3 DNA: TGTGCCAGCAGCCCCCTAGCGGGGGCAGGGGAGACCCAGTACTTC. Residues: CASSPLAGAGETQYF.

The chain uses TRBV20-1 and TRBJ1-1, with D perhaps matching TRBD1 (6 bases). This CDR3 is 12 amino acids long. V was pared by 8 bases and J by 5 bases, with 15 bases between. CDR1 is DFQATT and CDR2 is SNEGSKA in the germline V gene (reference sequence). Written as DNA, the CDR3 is TGCAGTCCTGCTGGGGGGCCAACTGAAGCTTTCTTT. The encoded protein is CSPAGGPTEAFF.

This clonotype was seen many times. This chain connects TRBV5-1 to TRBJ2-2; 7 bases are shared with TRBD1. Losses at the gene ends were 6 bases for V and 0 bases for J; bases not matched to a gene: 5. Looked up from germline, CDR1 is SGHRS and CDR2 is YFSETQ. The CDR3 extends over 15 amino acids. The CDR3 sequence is CASNTGEANTGELFF. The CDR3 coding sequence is TGCGCCAGCAATACAGGGGAAGCGAACACCGGGGAGCTGTTTTTT.

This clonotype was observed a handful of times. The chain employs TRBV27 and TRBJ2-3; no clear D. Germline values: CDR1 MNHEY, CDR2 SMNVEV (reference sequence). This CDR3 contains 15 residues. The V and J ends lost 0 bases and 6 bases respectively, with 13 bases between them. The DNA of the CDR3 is TGTGCCAGCAGTTTATCGTATCAATTGGGCGATACGCAGTATTTT. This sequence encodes CASSLSYQLGDTQYF.

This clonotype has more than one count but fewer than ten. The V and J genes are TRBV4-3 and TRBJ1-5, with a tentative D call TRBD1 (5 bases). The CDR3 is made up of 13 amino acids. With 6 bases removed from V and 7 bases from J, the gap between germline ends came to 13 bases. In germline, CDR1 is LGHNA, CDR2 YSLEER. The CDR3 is CASSPGLDQPQHF. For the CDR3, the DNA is TGCGCCAGCAGTCCGGGACTGGACCAGCCCCAGCATTTT.